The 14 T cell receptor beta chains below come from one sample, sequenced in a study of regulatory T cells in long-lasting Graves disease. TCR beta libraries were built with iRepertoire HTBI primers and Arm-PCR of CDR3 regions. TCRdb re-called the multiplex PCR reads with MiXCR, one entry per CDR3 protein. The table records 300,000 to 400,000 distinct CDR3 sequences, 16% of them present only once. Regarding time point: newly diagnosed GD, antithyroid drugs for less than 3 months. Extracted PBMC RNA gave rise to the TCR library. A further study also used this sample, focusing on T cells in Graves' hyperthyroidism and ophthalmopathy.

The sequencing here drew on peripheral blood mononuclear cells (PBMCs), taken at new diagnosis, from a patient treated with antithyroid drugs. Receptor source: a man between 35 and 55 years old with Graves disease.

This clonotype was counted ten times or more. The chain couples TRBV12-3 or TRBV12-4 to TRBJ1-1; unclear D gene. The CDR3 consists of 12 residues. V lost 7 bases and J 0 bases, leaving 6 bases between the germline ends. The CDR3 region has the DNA TGTGCCAGCACTCCCGTGAACACTGAAGCTTTCTTT. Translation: CASTPVNTEAFF.

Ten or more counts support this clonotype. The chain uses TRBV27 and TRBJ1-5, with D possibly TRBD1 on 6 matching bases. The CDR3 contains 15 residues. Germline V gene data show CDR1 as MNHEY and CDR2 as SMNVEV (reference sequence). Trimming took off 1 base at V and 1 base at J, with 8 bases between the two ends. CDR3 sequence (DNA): TGTGCCAGCAGTTTATGGGGGGCCAGCAATCAGCCCCAGCATTTT. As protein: CASSLWGASNQPQHF.

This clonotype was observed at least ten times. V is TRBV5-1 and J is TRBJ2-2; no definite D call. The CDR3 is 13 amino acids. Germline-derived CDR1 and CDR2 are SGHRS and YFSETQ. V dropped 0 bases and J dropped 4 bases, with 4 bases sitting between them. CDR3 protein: CASSLATTGELFF. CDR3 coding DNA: TGCGCCAGCAGCTTGGCCACCACCGGGGAGCTGTTTTTT.

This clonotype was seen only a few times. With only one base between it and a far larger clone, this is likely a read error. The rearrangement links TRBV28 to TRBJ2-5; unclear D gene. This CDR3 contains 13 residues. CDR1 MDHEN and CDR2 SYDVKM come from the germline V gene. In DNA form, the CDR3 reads TGTGCCAGCAAGGAGCAGATCTACAATGAGCAGCTCTTC. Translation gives CASKEQIYNEQLF.

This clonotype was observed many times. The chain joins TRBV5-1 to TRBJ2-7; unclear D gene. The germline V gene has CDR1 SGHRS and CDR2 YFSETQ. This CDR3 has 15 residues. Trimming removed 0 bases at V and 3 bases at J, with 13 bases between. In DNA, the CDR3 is TGCGCCAGCAGCTTGGCACCGATCCACTTCTACGAGCAGTACTTC. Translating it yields CASSLAPIHFYEQYF.

The CDR3 loop reads CASSQARTIADTQYF. The CDR3 DNA follows: TGCGCCAGCAGCCAAGCCAGGACCATCGCAGATACGCAGTATTTT. The rearrangement joins TRBV4-3 to TRBJ2-3; D is ambiguous. V lost 1 base and J 4 bases, leaving 12 bases between the germline ends. Germline CDR1 LGHNA, CDR2 YSLEER. The CDR3 runs to 15 residues.

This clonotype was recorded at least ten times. In DNA form, the CDR3 reads TGTGCCAGCAGTCAAGGCCCCACATGGAGGGTTGATCCGAACACTGAAGCTTTCTTT. Its protein product is CASSQGPTWRVDPNTEAFF. The chain is built from TRBV6-1 and TRBJ1-1; no firm D call. Trimming left V 5 bases short and J 1 base short, with 26 bases between. The CDR3 sequence is 19 residues long. CDR1 and CDR2 from the germline V gene are MNHNS and SASEGT.

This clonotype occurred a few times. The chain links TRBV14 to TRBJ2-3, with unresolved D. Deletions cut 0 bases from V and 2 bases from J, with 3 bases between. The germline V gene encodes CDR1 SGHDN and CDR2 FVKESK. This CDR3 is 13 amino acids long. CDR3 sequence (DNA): TGTGCCAGCAGCCAAGATCCCACAGATACGCAGTATTTT. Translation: CASSQDPTDTQYF. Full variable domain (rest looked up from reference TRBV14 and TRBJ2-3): EAGVTQFPSHSVIEKGQTVTLRCDPISGHDNLYWYRRVMGKEIKFLLHFVKESKQDESGMPNNRFLAERTGGTYSTLKVQPAELEDSGVYFCASSQDPTDTQYFGPGTRLTVL.

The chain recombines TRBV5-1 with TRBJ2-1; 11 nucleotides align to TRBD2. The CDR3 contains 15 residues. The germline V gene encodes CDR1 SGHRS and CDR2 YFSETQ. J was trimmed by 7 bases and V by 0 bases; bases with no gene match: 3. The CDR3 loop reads CASSLAASGGNEQFF. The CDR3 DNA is TGCGCCAGCAGCTTGGCTGCTAGCGGGGGGAATGAGCAGTTCTTC.

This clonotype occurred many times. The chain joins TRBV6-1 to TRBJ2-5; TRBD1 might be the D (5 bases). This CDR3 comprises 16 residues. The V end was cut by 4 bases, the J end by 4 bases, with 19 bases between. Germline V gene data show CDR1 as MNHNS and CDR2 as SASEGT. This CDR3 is CASSASRGVTGETQYF. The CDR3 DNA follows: TGTGCCAGCAGTGCCTCTCGTGGGGTAACAGGAGAGACCCAGTACTTC.

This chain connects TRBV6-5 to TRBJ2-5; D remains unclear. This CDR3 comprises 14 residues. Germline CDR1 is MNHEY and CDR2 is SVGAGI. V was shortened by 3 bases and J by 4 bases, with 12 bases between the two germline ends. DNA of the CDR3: TGTGCCAGCAGTTATTTGGCTAGTCGAGAGACCCAGTACTTC. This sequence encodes CASSYLASRETQYF.

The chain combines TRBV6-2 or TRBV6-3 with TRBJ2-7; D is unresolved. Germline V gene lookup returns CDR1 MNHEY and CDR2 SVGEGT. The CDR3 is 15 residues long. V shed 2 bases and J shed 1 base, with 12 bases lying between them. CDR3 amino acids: CASSYPPLPSYEQYF. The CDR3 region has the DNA TGTGCCAGCAGTTACCCCCCCCTCCCTTCCTACGAGCAGTACTTC.

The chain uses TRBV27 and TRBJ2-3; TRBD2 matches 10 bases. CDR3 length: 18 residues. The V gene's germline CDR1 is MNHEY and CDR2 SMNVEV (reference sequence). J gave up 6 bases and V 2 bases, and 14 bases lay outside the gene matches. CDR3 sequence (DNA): TGTGCCAGCAGTTTACCCACTCTAGCGGGGGCTAAAAAGGATACGCAGTATTTT. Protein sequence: CASSLPTLAGAKKDTQYF.

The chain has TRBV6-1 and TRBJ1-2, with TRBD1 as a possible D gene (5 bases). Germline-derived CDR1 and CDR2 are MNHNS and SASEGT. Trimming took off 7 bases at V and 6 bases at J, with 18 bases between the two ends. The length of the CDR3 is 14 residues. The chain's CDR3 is CASTLTPGGDGYTF. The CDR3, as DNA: TGTGCCAGCACCTTAACCCCGGGGGGGGATGGCTACACCTTC.